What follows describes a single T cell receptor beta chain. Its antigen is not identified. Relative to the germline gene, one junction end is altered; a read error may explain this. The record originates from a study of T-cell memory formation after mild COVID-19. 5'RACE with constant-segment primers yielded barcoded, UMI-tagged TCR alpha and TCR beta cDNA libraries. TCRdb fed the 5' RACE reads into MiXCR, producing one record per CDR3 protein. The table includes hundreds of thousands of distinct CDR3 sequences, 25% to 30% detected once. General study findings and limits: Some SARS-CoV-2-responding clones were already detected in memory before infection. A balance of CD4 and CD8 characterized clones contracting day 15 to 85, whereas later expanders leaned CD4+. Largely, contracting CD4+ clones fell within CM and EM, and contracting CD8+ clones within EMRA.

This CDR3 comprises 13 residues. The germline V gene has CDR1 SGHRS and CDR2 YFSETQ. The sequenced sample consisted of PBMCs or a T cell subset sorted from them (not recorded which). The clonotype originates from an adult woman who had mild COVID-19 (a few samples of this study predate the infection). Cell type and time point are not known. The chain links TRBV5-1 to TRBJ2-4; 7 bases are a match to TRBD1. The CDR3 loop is CASSPGQQNIHYF. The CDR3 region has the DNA TGCGCCAGCAGCCCGGGACAGCAAAACATTCATTACTTC. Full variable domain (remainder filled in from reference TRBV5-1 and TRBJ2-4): KAGVTQTPRYLIKTRGQQVTLSCSPISGHRSVSWYQQTPGQGLQFLFEYFSETQRNKGNFPGRFSGRQFSNSRSEMNVSTLELGDSALYLCASSPGQQNIHYFGAGTRLSVL.